These T cell receptor beta chains were read from a single sample in a study of beta chain features in type 1 diabetes. Sequenced by immunoSEQ multiplex PCR; TCRdb stores in-frame clones only, minus some. This sample carries roughly 130,000 clones, about 16% of them seen once, and the ten largest clones take 2% to 2.5%. Input material: central memory CD4+ T cells from blood. Source of these receptors: a man aged 25-45 years with type 1 diabetes. Both conserved end residues are trimmed from each CDR3. A D gene is named only where the DNA matches it firmly.

j_gene,d_gene,v_gene,CDR3aa
TRBJ2-5,TRBD1,TRBV7-2,ASSLGTGTGGETQY
TRBJ2-3,NA,TRBV9,ASSVGDSTDTQY
TRBJ1-2,NA,TRBV27,ASSDRGGYGYT
TRBJ2-7,NA,TRBV7-2,ASSGDTNSYEQY
TRBJ2-5,NA,TRBV7-3,ASSLGVGGIETQY
TRBJ1-6,TRBD1,TRBV7-9,ASSLDGTAYSPLH
TRBJ2-7,NA,TRBV5-1,ASSLVVSYEQY
TRBJ2-2,NA,TRBV5-1,ASSLLVSRGTGELF
TRBJ2-7,TRBD1,TRBV6-5,ASSRTGASSYEQY
TRBJ2-5,NA,TRBV6-6,ASSFQETQY
TRBJ2-7,NA,TRBV7-6,ASSLQEGYTYEQY
TRBJ2-4,NA,TRBV20-1,SVVGRNIQY
TRBJ2-7,NA,TRBV29-1,SVVRGGDGAEQY
TRBJ1-4,NA,TRBV14,ASSQDWARSGEKLF
TRBJ2-5,NA,TRBV25-1,ASVSARSHKETQY
TRBJ2-5,TRBD1,TRBV9,ASSVTGGQETQY
TRBJ2-1,NA,TRBV2,ASIVSSYNEQF
TRBJ2-1,NA,TRBV4-3,ASSQEGRDYYNEQF
TRBJ1-2,NA,TRBV29-1,SVELLRGRNYGYT
TRBJ1-2,NA,TRBV9,ASRSGDYGYT
TRBJ2-7,NA,TRBV29-1,SVGVRGSYEQY
TRBJ2-7,NA,TRBV6-6,ASSILYEQY
TRBJ1-6,NA,TRBV30,AWKYTSSYNSPLH
TRBJ2-6,NA,TRBV7-3,ASSLQPGTGANVLT
TRBJ2-3,TRBD2,TRBV7-2,ASALAGVTTDTQY
TRBJ2-5,NA,TRBV7-9,ASSRDSRETQY
TRBJ2-3,TRBD2,TRBV10-3,AISESASGGATDTQY
TRBJ1-4,NA,TRBV6-6,ASRRGEKLF
TRBJ2-2,NA,TRBV7-2,ASSFNTGELF
TRBJ2-1,NA,TRBV5-1,ASSDGDNEQF
TRBJ2-7,NA,TRBV7-2,ASSLGLPPYEQY
TRBJ2-5,TRBD1,TRBV4-3,ASSLDRVRRETQY
TRBJ2-5,NA,TRBV5-1,ASTPTGHQETQY
TRBJ1-6,NA,TRBV7-2,ASSPSPYRARGSPLH
TRBJ2-6,NA,TRBV19,ASSPDGLGWRGANVLT
TRBJ2-1,TRBD1,TRBV7-3,ASSPSGTVWNEQF
TRBJ1-2,NA,TRBV18,ASSPSSGPDYGYT
TRBJ2-5,TRBD2,TRBV7-6,ASSSSPEASGVETQY
TRBJ2-5,TRBD2,TRBV28,ASSSAASGEQETQY
TRBJ2-3,TRBD1,TRBV19,ASSTGDRGSRTQY
TRBJ1-1,NA,TRBV20-1,SASRPLAAF
TRBJ1-4,NA,TRBV7-9,ASSSGWGGEKLF
TRBJ1-2,NA,TRBV9,ASSTDLANGYT
TRBJ2-7,NA,TRBV7-9,ASSPDSLSYEQY
TRBJ1-2,NA,TRBV2,ASSLSSYGYT
TRBJ1-4,TRBD1,TRBV9,ASSPGGTTTNEKLF
TRBJ2-5,NA,TRBV5-6,ASSLPTAQETQY
TRBJ2-7,NA,TRBV7-8,ASSLVQAAYEQY
TRBJ2-6,NA,TRBV28,ASSEGAGANVLT
TRBJ2-1,TRBD2,TRBV9,ASSASGGASYNEQF
TRBJ2-5,TRBD2,TRBV7-6,ASSLYPPTSGGAEETQY
TRBJ1-6,TRBD1,TRBV29-1,SVADREDSPLH
TRBJ2-1,TRBD1,TRBV7-7,ASSRGTAPTDNEQF